The sequence of this T cell receptor beta chain was determined in a study of blood T cell repertoires in COVID-19 (dated by TCRdb to the early 2020s). Study-level background: The collaborator samples originated in the United States, Italy and Spain and spanned the acute and convalescent phases of COVID-19. The material from the prospective study consisted of cDNA or gDNA derived from T cells, B-cell-depleted T cells, or PBMCs. The dataset comprised deeply sampled blood TCRbeta repertoires from subjects exposed to, actively infected with, or recovered from COVID-19. The repertoires were released in a freely available public database meant as a resource for research on the immune response to SARS-CoV-2. Samples came from the ongoing ImmuneRACE study (first 160 participants) plus 1,254 subjects from 6 global collaborators. The sample metadata nearly always contained a de-identified subject ID, COVID-19 status, age in years and sex. HLA class I and class II types, where available, came from metadata supplied by the sample provider rather than from assay-based typing.

The table lists this clone with a count of one. Its binding antigen is unknown. Per-base qualities were not stored, and no clone one base away is much larger. Paper-wide results and their limitations: The amount of clinical and demographic metadata varied by source and participant and was provided uncurated.

Whole blood was collected in K2EDTA tubes by collaborating institutions according to the institutions' own protocols. Collaborator samples were shipped for TCRbeta analysis as frozen whole blood, isolated PBMCs, or DNA extracted from either sample type. TCRbeta CDR3 regions were amplified from genomic DNA by means of the immunoSEQ Assay, a bias-controlled multiplex PCR. As for the original processing: Within the assay, amplification of reference gene primers was used to estimate how many nucleated cells each sample contained. To quantify the absolute abundance of each unique TCRbeta CDR3 rearrangement, sequence reads were collapsed and filtered. For each sample, productive Simpson clonality was calculated by taking the square root of Simpson's diversity index across productive rearrangements. TCRdb's version of the immuneACCESS table is confined to in-frame rearrangements and falls short of the full clone set. An unresolved V gene accounts for under half of the shortfall where checked; the remainder is of unknown origin. V and J calls and clone size follow that table, whereas D and trimming were derived from the DNA. The sample table lists about 14,000 clones, around nine tenths of them with a count of one. In total, the top ten clones hold just over 50% of the sample.

CDR1 is given as SGHVS and CDR2 as FNYEAQ, both from the germline V gene. V and J are truncated by 5 bases and 0 bases respectively, leaving an intervening sequence of 17 bases. From the cysteine through the phenylalanine, the CDR3 covers 17 amino acids. Only the CDR3 region is kept as DNA, spanning 51 bases read in frame from base 1. The sequence is built from TRBV7-6 and TRBJ2-1; the D segment could be TRBD2, given 5 matching bases. The TCR was taken from a man older than 75 with acute or convalescent COVID-19. Sequencing was done on a sample of peripheral blood. The nucleotide sequence is given as TGTGCCAGCAGCCCCCGACCAGCGGAGAGCTCCTACAATGAGCAGTTCTTC. This yields the protein CASSPRPAESSYNEQFF.